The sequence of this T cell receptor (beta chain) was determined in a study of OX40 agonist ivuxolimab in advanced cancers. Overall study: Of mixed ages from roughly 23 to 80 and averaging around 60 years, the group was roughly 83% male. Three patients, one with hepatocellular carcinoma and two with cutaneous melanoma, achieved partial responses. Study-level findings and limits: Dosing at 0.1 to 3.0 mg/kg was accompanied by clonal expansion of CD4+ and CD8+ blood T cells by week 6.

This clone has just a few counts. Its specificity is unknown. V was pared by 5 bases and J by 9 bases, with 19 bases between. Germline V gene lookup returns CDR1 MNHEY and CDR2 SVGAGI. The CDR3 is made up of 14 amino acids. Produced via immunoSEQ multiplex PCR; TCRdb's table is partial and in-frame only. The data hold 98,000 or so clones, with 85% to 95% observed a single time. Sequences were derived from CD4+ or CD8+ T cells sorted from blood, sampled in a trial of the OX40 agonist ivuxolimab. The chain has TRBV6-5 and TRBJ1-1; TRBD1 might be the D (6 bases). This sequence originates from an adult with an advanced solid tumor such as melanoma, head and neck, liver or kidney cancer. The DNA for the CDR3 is TGTGCCAGCAGTGCTACCGGACAGCCCGGTAAAGCTTTCTTT. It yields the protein CASSATGQPGKAFF.